This is a list of T cell receptor beta chains from one sample in a study of T cell repertoires in cytomegalovirus infection. These receptors' targets are unknown. MiXCR was run by TCRdb on the reads, yielding one entry per CDR3 protein. The profile covers under 850,000 distinct CDR3 sequences, with around 31% appearing a single time and over 15% taken by the ten largest. Material: cultured PBMCs, obtained from culture after CMV antigen stimulation. The receptors here all came from a human donor in good health (CMV status not recorded). Some clones in this sample may be carry-over from other donors' samples. Each CDR3 is given with its conserved first and last residue.

CDR3,V
CASSPFEGVGQETQYF,TRBV27
CASLGGPDYNEQFF,TRBV2
CASSPTGLQETQYF,TRBV11-2
CASSPSQNEQYF,TRBV7-2
CASSSPGSNTGELFF,TRBV28
CASSSIAGEENEQFF,TRBV11-2
CASSYSTGAGGYTF,TRBV6-5
CASSNLGGSQETQYF,TRBV6-2/TRBV6-3
CSVEPGTGPSTDTQYF,TRBV29-1
CASSQSDRSTDTQYF,TRBV4-1
CASSHQPLSSGSYNEQFF,TRBV23-1
CASREAPSDEQFF,TRBV7-6
CASSYSGTGGGETQYF,TRBV6-6
CSARVFRPGTDDGYTF,TRBV20-1
CASRLDSRHGYTF,TRBV5-1
CASAQGSSSYEQYF,TRBV12-5
CASSLSGTWPDEQYF,TRBV13
CAIPTGTASTDTQYF,TRBV7-9
CASGLSGGGVGNYGYTF,TRBV12-5
CASSFRGGGTYNEQFF,TRBV12-3/TRBV12-4
CSAPLGGTDTQYF,TRBV20-1
CASSLDRGATYEQYF,TRBV7-2
CASSLAWGYTF,TRBV7-9
CASSPRGLAHNEQFF,TRBV7-2
CASSLNGQGALDSTDTQYF,TRBV7-2
CASRRGQKAFF,TRBV12-3/TRBV12-4
CASSFGLALDTQYF,TRBV7-2
CSVWGGFGTPGNTIYF,TRBV29-1
CASRLSGLAGVNSYNEQFF,TRBV24-1
CSARDRGRSGGANEQFF,TRBV20-1
CSARDSAAQGGVWMNTEAFF,TRBV20-1
CASSSRGGGSYEQYF,TRBV7-9
CASSLDGAYGYTF,TRBV5-4
CATGQGAIYEQYF,TRBV7-9
CASRPTGGGTQYF,TRBV5-4
CASTSERGRARFYEQYF,TRBV7-6
CASSLATGMDNEQFF,TRBV7-8
CASSEMGQGHQTQYF,TRBV6-1
CASSLVSTSGYTQYF,TRBV7-6
CASSPADGGNNEQFF,TRBV7-9
CASSEDRGTEAFF,TRBV2
CASSYQGRDEQFF,TRBV7-2
CASGVSAGLYEQYF,TRBV19
CASSLRGGVLANEQFF,TRBV7-2
CASSPRQGLTDEQYF,TRBV18